This TCR beta chain was captured by sequencing in a study of CD8+CD57+ T cells in acquired aplastic anemia. The overall study: Isolated CD4+ and CD8+ cells, once sorted, yielded DNA averaging about 3.1 ug.

Note on this clonotype: Its antigen is not identified. Possible read error: a much larger clone is one base away.

Study observations and caveats: Patients shared under 30 CD8+ CDR3 sequences with controls. Controls did not differ significantly from patients in CD8+ Simpson's diversity.

Sequencing involved patients with CD8+CD57+ cell expansion previously shown by flow cytometry. Acquired aplastic anemia of severe grade affected all patients. CDR3 length: 14 amino acids. V was pared by 5 bases and J by 5 bases, with 12 bases between. Germline loops: CDR1 SGHTA, CDR2 FQGNSA. Template material for TCR beta VDJ and CDR3 profiling consisted of genomic DNA. Each CDR3 protein gets one entry after TCRdb re-called the reads with MiXCR. The sample has about 160,000 distinct CDR3 sequences, around 50% seen once; the top ten hold approximately 3%. This clonotype was obtained from a human donor with aplastic anemia. The chain combines TRBV7-2 with TRBJ2-2; D perhaps matches TRBD2 (6 bases). The sequenced material came from sorted CD4+, CD8+, or CD8+CD57+ T cells (not recorded which) from PBMCs. CDR3 protein: CASSQVTRTGELFF. The DNA of the CDR3 is TGTGCCAGCAGCCAGGTGACTAGGACCGGGGAGCTGTTTTTT.